One T cell receptor beta chain is described in this entry. The protocol was immunoSEQ multiplex PCR, while the TCRdb copy is restricted to in-frame clones and leaves out a portion. The sample lists some 370,000 clones; around 90% were seen once. The data were obtained in a study of blood T cell repertoires in COVID-19. Across the whole study: Samples of COVID-19 (acute and convalescent) were obtained from the United States, Italy and Spain.

The TCR sequence derives from a man aged 35 to 55 with acute or convalescent COVID-19. The sequenced sample was peripheral blood.

The CDR3 protein is CAISPNGDEQFF. The CDR3 bases are TGTGCCATTAGTCCAAACGGGGATGAGCAGTTCTTC. The chain is built from TRBV10-3 and TRBJ2-1; a weak D match, TRBD2 (5 bases). CDR1 and CDR2 (germline): ENHRY, SYGVKD. V lost 9 bases to trimming and J lost 8 bases, with 14 bases between them. The CDR3 extends over 12 amino acids.